In this sample, the clone carrying this T cell receptor (beta chain) turned up once. This entry is derived from a study of blood T cell repertoires in COVID-19. Original analysis: Reference gene primers were amplified, and this amplification served to estimate nucleated cell counts. Assay: immunoSEQ multiplex PCR; the TCRdb copy retains only in-frame clones and omits some. V, J and clone size are those of that table, while D and trimming were read from the DNA. The data hold about 200,000 clones, with about 85% observed a single time. Germline lookup yields CDR1 SGDLS and CDR2 YYNGEE. There are 15 residues in the CDR3. The trim removed 4 bases at V and 4 bases at J, leaving 10 bases unmatched.

Sequencing input: peripheral blood. This TCR was sampled from a woman of 80 years or more with acute or convalescent COVID-19. The genes are TRBV9 and TRBJ1-1; 7 bases line up with TRBD1. The CDR3 DNA sequence: TGTGCCAGCAGCCCACGACAGGGTCTGAGCACTGAAGCTTTCTTT. Encoded protein: CASSPRQGLSTEAFF.